This T cell receptor beta chain was sequenced in a study of cytomegalovirus exposure and HLA in healthy donors. The assay was immunoSEQ multiplex PCR, and TCRdb's table has in-frame clones only and misses some. This sample carries over 100,000 clones, 89% of them seen once, and the ten largest clones take around 3.5%. The sequenced sample was PBMCs. This receptor was obtained from a man under 40 in good health and CMV-seronegative.

Here the CDR3 reads CASRSPGQTLEEQFF. In DNA form, the CDR3 reads TGTGCCAGCAGATCCCCGGGACAGACCCTGGAGGAGCAGTTCTTC. The V and J genes are TRBV6-5 and TRBJ2-1, with 7 bases lining up with TRBD1. The CDR3 covers 15 residues. In germline, CDR1 is MNHEY, CDR2 SVGAGI. The V and J ends lost 6 bases and 10 bases, in that order; junction bases with no gene match: 15.